This record concerns one T cell receptor beta chain sequence. Antigen: not known. The sample originates from a study of OX40 agonist ivuxolimab in advanced cancers. Turning to the study itself: Of mixed ages from roughly 23 to 80 and averaging approximately 60 years, the group was roughly 85% male. Study observations and caveats: At 0.1 to 3.0 mg/kg, clonal expansion of CD4+ and CD8+ blood T cells had occurred by week 6.

Exclusion applied to patients with autoimmune disease history or systemic immunosuppression. Blood was sampled at baseline, cycle 4 day 1, and cycle 7 day 1. Germline CDR1 reads MNHNS; CDR2 reads SASEGT. V was cut by 6 bases and J by 2 bases, with 17 bases left in between. This CDR3 spans 15 amino acids. Produced via immunoSEQ multiplex PCR; TCRdb's table is partial and in-frame only. The sample holds about 79,000 clones; roughly 94% are singletons and the top ten take around 10%. The V call is TRBV6-1, the J call TRBJ2-7, with TRBD1 as a possible D gene (6 bases). The input for sequencing was CD4+ or CD8+ T cells sorted from blood, taken in a trial of the OX40 agonist ivuxolimab. This TCR was recovered from an adult with an advanced solid tumor such as melanoma, head and neck, liver or kidney cancer. The CDR3 coding sequence is TGTGCCAGCAGCCGCCTCCGGGACAACCCCTACGAGCAGTACTTC. Protein sequence: CASSRLRDNPYEQYF.